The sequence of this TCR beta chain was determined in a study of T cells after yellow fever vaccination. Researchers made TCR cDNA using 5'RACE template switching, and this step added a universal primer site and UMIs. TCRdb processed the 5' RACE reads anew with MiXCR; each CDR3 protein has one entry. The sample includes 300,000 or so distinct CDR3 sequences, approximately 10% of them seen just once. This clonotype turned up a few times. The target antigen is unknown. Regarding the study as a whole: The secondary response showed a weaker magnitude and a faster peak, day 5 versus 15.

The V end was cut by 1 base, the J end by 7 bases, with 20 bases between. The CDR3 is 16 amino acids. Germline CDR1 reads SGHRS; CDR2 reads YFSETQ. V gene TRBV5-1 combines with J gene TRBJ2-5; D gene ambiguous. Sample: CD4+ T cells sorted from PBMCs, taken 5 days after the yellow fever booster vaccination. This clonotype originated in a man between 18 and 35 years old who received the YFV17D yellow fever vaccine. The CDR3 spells CASSLFAGPTGMTQYF. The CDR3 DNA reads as TGCGCCAGCAGCTTGTTCGCCGGACCCACCGGCATGACCCAGTACTTC.